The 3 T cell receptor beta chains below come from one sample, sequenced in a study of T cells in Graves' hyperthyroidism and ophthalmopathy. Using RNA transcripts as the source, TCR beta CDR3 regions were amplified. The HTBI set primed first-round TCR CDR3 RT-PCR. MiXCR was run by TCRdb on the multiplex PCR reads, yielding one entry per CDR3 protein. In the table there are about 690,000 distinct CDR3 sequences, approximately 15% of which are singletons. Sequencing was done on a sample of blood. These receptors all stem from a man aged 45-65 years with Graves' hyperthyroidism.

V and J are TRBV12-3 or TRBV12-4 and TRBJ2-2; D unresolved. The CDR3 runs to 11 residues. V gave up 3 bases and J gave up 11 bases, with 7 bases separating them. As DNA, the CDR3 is TGTGCCAGCAGTTTTAACAGCGAGCTGTTTTTT. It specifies CASSFNSELFF.

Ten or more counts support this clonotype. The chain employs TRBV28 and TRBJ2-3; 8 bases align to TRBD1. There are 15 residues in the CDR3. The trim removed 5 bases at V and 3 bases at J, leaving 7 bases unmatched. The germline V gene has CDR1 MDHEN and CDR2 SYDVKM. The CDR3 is CASSSAGGATDTQYF. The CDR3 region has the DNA TGTGCCAGCAGTAGTGCAGGGGGCGCAACAGATACGCAGTATTTT.

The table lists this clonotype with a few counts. CDR3 loop: CATSDILWDEQFF. In DNA, the CDR3 is TGTGCCACCAGTGATATACTCTGGGATGAGCAGTTCTTC. The rearrangement links TRBV24-1 to TRBJ2-1; D gene ambiguous. The germline V gene encodes CDR1 KGHDR and CDR2 SFDVKD. This CDR3 is built from 13 residues. Deletions cut 3 bases from V and 8 bases from J, with 10 bases between.